This T cell receptor (beta chain) stems from a study of blood T cells in healthy people across ages. Study background: Capture by template switching was about one barcoded beta molecule per two T cells.

The CDR3 has 14 residues. Trimming cost V 1 base and J 11 bases, with 17 bases left between them. Whole-study findings and limits: In older individuals, TCR beta diversity per million T cells was lower, falling roughly linearly with age. Diversity was higher, and naive CD4+ cells more numerous, in long-lived donors than in aged donors. Naive T cell percentage and TCR beta diversity correlated strongly.

The use of a sample-barcoded 5' primer and a J-beta primer mix characterized a second PCR of about 6 to 12 cycles. MiXCR, run by TCRdb on the 5' RACE reads, gives a single entry per CDR3 protein. The sample records 790,000 or so distinct CDR3 sequences, approximately 60% being singletons. With respect to this clonotype: Its antigen is unknown.

V and J are TRBV12-3 or TRBV12-4 and TRBJ2-5; D is tentatively TRBD1 or TRBD2 (5 bases each). Sequencing was done on a sample of blood. This clonotype was obtained from a man between 35 and 55 years old in good health. CDR3 sequence (DNA): TGTGCCAGCAGTTTAGGGGGGACCCCTGGGGAGCAGTACTTC. Its translation is CASSLGGTPGEQYF.